This T cell receptor (beta chain) is drawn from a study of beta chain features in type 1 diabetes. Study as a whole: The study examined around 98,000,000 sorted cells across all samples.

Expressed TCRB transcripts were sequenced after all isolated RNA was converted to cDNA. Here immunoSEQ multiplex PCR was the method, and the copy in TCRdb shows in-frame clones only, minus some. The top ten hold 0.02% to 0.03% of the sample, which has 900,000 or so clones, about a sixth seen once. Each sorted population was over 95% pure. Germline assignment: CDR1 SEHNR and CDR2 FQNEAQ (reference sequence). The CDR3 spans 15 residues. Trimming cost V 4 bases and J 0 bases, with 10 bases left between them. This clone showed up just a few times. Its target is unknown. Study-wide results and caveats: Researchers cautioned that cDNA sequencing could over-represent cells with high TCR expression. VDJ junctions sequenced from type 1 diabetes patients showed fewer insertions and more deletions.

This TCR was sampled from a woman between 18 and 29 years old in good health. This chain joins TRBV7-9 and TRBJ1-5; no definite D call. Source material: naive CD4+ T cells from blood. The chain's CDR3 is CASSSDLLSNQPQHF. Written as DNA, the CDR3 is TGTGCCAGCAGCTCAGACTTACTTAGCAATCAGCCCCAGCATTTT.